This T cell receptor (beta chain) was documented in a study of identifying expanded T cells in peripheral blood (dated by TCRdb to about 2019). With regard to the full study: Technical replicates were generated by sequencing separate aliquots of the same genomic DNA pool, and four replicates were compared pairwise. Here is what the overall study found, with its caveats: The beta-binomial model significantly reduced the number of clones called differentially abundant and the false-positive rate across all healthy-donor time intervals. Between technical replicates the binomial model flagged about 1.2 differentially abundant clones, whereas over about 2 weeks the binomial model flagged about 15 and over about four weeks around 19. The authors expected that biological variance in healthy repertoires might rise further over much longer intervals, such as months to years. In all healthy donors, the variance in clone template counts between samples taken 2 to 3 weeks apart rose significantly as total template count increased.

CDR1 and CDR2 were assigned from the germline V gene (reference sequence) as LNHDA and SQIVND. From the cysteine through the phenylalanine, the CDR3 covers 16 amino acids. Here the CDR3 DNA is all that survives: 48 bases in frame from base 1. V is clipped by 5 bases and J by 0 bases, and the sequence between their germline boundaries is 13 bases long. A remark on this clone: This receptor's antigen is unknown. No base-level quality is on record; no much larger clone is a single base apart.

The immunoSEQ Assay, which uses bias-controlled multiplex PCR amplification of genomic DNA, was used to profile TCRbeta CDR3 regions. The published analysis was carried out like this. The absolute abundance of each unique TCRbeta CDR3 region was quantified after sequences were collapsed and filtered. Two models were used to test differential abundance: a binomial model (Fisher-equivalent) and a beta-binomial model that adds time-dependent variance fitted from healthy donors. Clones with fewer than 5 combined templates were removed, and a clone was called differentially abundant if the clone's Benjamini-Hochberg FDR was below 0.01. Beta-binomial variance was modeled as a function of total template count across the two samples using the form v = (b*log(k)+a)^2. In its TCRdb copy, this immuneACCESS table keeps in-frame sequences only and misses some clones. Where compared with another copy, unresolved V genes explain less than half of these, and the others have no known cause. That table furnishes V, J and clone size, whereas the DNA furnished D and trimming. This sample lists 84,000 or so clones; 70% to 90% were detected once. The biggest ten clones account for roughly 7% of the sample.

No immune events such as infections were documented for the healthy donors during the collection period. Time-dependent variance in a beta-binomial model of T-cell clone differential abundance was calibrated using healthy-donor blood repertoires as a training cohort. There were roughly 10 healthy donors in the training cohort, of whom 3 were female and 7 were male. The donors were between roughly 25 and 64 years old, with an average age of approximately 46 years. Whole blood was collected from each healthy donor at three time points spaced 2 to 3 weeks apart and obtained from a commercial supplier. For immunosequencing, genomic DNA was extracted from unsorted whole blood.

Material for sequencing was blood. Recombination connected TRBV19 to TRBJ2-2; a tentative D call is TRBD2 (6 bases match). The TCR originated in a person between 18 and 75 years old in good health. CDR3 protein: CASSRTTSSNTGELFF. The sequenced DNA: TGTGCCAGTAGTCGGACTACCTCGTCGAACACCGGGGAGCTGTTTTTT.